This is a list of T cell receptor beta chains from one sample in a study of T cell changes during pregnancy in multiple sclerosis. Measured with immunoSEQ multiplex PCR; TCRdb has only the in-frame clones, and not every one. The profile shows tens of thousands of clones, roughly 90% of them singletons. The specimen comprised peripheral blood, sampled after pregnancy. These receptors came from a female donor in good health, enrolled as a control in a pregnancy study. CDR3s include the opening cysteine and the closing phenylalanine or tryptophan. A D gene is named only where the DNA matches it firmly. Size is omitted from some rows. Given values are once, few, many or a class for expanded clones.

TRBV27,TRBD1,TRBJ2-2,.,TGTGCCAGCAGAACCCCGACAGGGGTCACCGGGGAGCTGTTTTTT,CASRTPTGVTGELFF
TRBV5-6,TRBD1,TRBJ2-3,.,TGTGCCAGCATCCTATACAGGGGGCGCCCAGATACGCAGTATTTT,CASILYRGRPDTQYF
TRBV7-2,.,TRBJ1-1,.,TGTGCCAGCAGCTTAGTGGGGCCCGGGACTGAAGCTTTCTTT,CASSLVGPGTEAFF
TRBV7-2,.,TRBJ2-5,.,TGTGCCAGCAGTTCGCCTCCGGGATCCCAGTACTTC,CASSSPPGSQYF
TRBV29-1,TRBD2,TRBJ2-5,.,TGCAGCGGGGGCCCTAGCGGGAGGGGCGAGACCCAGTACTTC,CSGGPSGRGETQYF
TRBV28,.,TRBJ1-1,few,TGTGCCAGCAGTTTAGGTGGGGCGGGGGTAACTGAAGCTTTCTTT,CASSLGGAGVTEAFF
TRBV5-4,.,TRBJ2-1,.,TGTGCCAGCAGCTCCCCCCAGACTAGTAATCATGAGCAGTTCTTC,CASSSPQTSNHEQFF
TRBV18,.,TRBJ2-4,few,TGTGCCAGCTCACCGAGGGCCGGGGTAGCCAAAAACATTCAGTACTTC,CASSPRAGVAKNIQYF
TRBV29-1,.,TRBJ1-4,.,TGCAGCGTTGGGGGGGGGCCTAATGAAAAACTGTTTTTT,CSVGGGPNEKLFF
TRBV27,.,TRBJ2-7,.,TGTGCCACTTCCGACCTAGTTAACGACGAGCAGTACTTC,CATSDLVNDEQYF
TRBV15,TRBD1,TRBJ2-7,.,TGTGCCACCAGCAGAGGACAGGGCCTAACCTACGAGCAGTACTTC,CATSRGQGLTYEQYF
TRBV7-3,.,TRBJ2-2,.,TGTGCCAGCAGCCCGGCCGGGACTCCCGTTGGGGAGCTGTTTTTT,CASSPAGTPVGELFF
TRBV2,.,TRBJ1-5,.,TGTGCCAGCAAGGAGGAGACGGTGGATAATCAGCCCCAGCATTTT,CASKEETVDNQPQHF
TRBV5-8,TRBD1,TRBJ1-2,.,TGTGCCAGCAGCTATCGGACAGGAGAATATGGCTACACCTTC,CASSYRTGEYGYTF
TRBV5-8,.,TRBJ2-7,.,TGTGCCAGCAGCTTCGGACTGAGCTCCTACGAGCAGTACTTC,CASSFGLSSYEQYF
TRBV28,.,TRBJ2-3,.,TGTGCCAGCAGATCCGACAGGACGAGCACAGATACGCAGTATTTT,CASRSDRTSTDTQYF
TRBV27,.,TRBJ1-2,.,TGTGCCAGCAGTTTTGGGGACACACCTAACTATGGCTACACCTTC,CASSFGDTPNYGYTF
TRBV6-5,.,TRBJ1-2,once,TGTGCCAGCAGTTTTAATCGGGGGGCTACTGGCTACACCTTC,CASSFNRGATGYTF
TRBV6-1,TRBD2,TRBJ2-1,.,TGTGCCAGCAGTGGAACTAGCGGGGGATACGATGAGCAGTTCTTC,CASSGTSGGYDEQFF
TRBV27,.,TRBJ2-7,once,TGTGCCAGCAGGCCTCAACTAGTAACCGGCGAGCAGTACTTC,CASRPQLVTGEQYF
TRBV28,.,TRBJ1-2,.,TGTGCCAGCAGTCCCGTCGTTGGCCGCTACACCTTC,CASSPVVGRYTF
TRBV7-5,.,TRBJ2-2,.,TGTGCCAGAAGCTCCCTATTCTCAGGGGGGAGGACCGGGGAGCTGTTTTTT,CARSSLFSGGRTGELFF
TRBV11-2,.,TRBJ2-1,.,TGTGCCAGCAGCTTGGTACAGGGTCCATACAATGAGCAGTTCTTC,CASSLVQGPYNEQFF
TRBV27,TRBD2,TRBJ2-1,.,TGTGCCAGCAGTTTAGGACTAGCGGCCAACAATGAGCAGTTCTTC,CASSLGLAANNEQFF
TRBV5-6,.,TRBJ1-2,.,TGTGCCAGCAGCTATCTGCAGGTCCCCCAAGGCTACACCTTC,CASSYLQVPQGYTF
TRBV14,.,TRBJ2-7,.,TGTGCCAGCAGCCAGCTTGGGGCCGGACCTTTCTACGAGCAGTACTTC,CASSQLGAGPFYEQYF
TRBV28,TRBD1,TRBJ1-4,.,TGTGCCAGCAGCCCACCCGCCAGGGGGCTTGAAAAACTGTTTTTT,CASSPPARGLEKLFF
TRBV28,.,TRBJ1-1,.,TGTGCCAGCAGGTCAAGGATCCGGGGTCGGGGTAGGGACACTGAAGCTTTCTTT,CASRSRIRGRGRDTEAFF
TRBV28,.,TRBJ1-4,.,TGTGCCAGCAGTTTATACCGAGAGGGACTGTTTTTT,CASSLYREGLFF
TRBV6-5,TRBD1,TRBJ1-6,.,TGTGCCAGCAGTTACTCAACAGGGGTACGATCACCCCTCCACTTT,CASSYSTGVRSPLHF
TRBV19,.,TRBJ1-2,.,TGTGCCAGTAGTTCTTCCGCCGGTAACTATGGCTACACCTTC,CASSSSAGNYGYTF
TRBV10-2,.,TRBJ1-6,.,TGCGCCAGCAGTGAGGCCAGGGGCTCACCCCTCCACTTT,CASSEARGSPLHF
TRBV11-2,.,TRBJ1-3,once,TGTGCCAGCAGTTATCCCCGGGGGATGGGGGGAAACACCATATATTTT,CASSYPRGMGGNTIYF
TRBV27,.,TRBJ1-1,.,TGTGCCAGCAGTTCACTACGGGTGAACACTGAAGCTTTCTTT,CASSSLRVNTEAFF
TRBV7-2,TRBD2,TRBJ2-1,.,TGTGCCAGCAGCCCTAGCGGGGGGGTCTCCTACAATGAGCAGTTCTTC,CASSPSGGVSYNEQFF
TRBV10-2,.,TRBJ2-3,.,TGCGCCAGCACAGACTATTTCGGCACAGATACGCAGTATTTT,CASTDYFGTDTQYF
TRBV7-2,TRBD1,TRBJ1-1,.,TGTGCCAGCAGCACTGGGACAGCCTTTCAAGCTTTCTTT,CASSTGTAFQAFF
TRBV7-6,TRBD1,TRBJ2-7,.,TGTGCCAGCAGCTTAGGACAGGGTCTCGAGCAGTACTTC,CASSLGQGLEQYF
TRBV5-8,.,TRBJ2-5,.,TGTGCCAGCAGCCCCCGGGAGACCCAGTACTTC,CASSPRETQYF
TRBV19,.,TRBJ2-7,.,TGTGCCACTACCCAACAGATCGGCTCCTACGAGCAGTACTTC,CATTQQIGSYEQYF
TRBV11-3,TRBD2,TRBJ2-3,.,TGTGCCAGCAGCCCCTCGGCTAGCGGATATAGCACAGATACGCAGTATTTT,CASSPSASGYSTDTQYF
TRBV6-1,.,TRBJ2-7,.,TGTGCCAGCAGTGAAGGGACAGGGAGGGACTACGAGCAGTACTTC,CASSEGTGRDYEQYF
TRBV14,.,TRBJ1-2,once,TGTGCCAGCAGCCAGCACGGGTCATTTGGCTACACCTTC,CASSQHGSFGYTF
TRBV4-1,TRBD1,TRBJ2-7,.,TGCGCCAGCAGCCATACGGGACAGGGTCACGAGCAGTACTTC,CASSHTGQGHEQYF
TRBV9,TRBD2,TRBJ2-1,.,TGTGCCAGCAGCTCCCCTAGCGGGGGCCACAATGAGCAGTTCTTC,CASSSPSGGHNEQFF
TRBV19,.,TRBJ2-4,.,TGTGCCAGTATTGGCCGGGTGGAGTACTTC,CASIGRVEYF
TRBV5-1,TRBD2,TRBJ2-3,.,TGCGCCAGCAGCTTCCGTACTAGCGCCACAGATACGCAGTATTTT,CASSFRTSATDTQYF
TRBV4-1,.,TRBJ2-7,.,TGCGCCAGCAGCCCAAGACAAGGCGAGCAGTACTTC,CASSPRQGEQYF
TRBV18,.,TRBJ1-6,.,TGTGCCAGCTCACCAGGTTCGGATTCACCCCTCCACTTT,CASSPGSDSPLHF
TRBV6-4,TRBD2,TRBJ2-2,.,TGTGCCAGCAGAGTCGCTAGCGGGGGGGCCTACGCCGGGGAGCTGTTTTTT,CASRVASGGAYAGELFF
TRBV10-3,TRBD2,TRBJ2-1,.,TGTGCCATCAGTGAGTCTGGTGGACTAGCGGGTGGATCCCCCTACAATGAGCAGTTCTTC,CAISESGGLAGGSPYNEQFF
TRBV4-1,.,TRBJ2-7,.,TGCGCCAGCAGCCCCCGAAACACTAACGAGCAGTACTTC,CASSPRNTNEQYF
TRBV28,.,TRBJ2-3,.,TGTGCCAGCAGTTTCACCGGAGCCAGCACAGATACGCAGTATTTT,CASSFTGASTDTQYF
TRBV6-4,TRBD2,TRBJ2-3,.,TGTGCCAGCAGTGACACGGCGGGAGGGAATGCAGATACGCAGTATTTT,CASSDTAGGNADTQYF